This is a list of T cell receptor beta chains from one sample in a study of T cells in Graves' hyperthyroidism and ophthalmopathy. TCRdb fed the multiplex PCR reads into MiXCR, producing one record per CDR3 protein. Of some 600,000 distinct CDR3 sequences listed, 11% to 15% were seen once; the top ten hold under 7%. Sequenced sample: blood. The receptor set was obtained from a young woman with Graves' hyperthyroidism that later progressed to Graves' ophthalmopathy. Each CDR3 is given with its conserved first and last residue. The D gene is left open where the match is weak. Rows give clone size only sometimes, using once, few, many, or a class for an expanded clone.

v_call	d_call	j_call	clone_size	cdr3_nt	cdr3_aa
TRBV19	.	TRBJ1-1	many	TGTGCCAGTAGTATCGGACATGTATCTGGGGTGAACACTGAAGCTTTCTTT	CASSIGHVSGVNTEAFF
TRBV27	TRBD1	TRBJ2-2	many	TGTGCCAGCAGGCCGGGGACAGGGGGCGTCGGGGAGCTGTTTTTT	CASRPGTGGVGELFF
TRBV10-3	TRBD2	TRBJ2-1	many	TGTGCCATCAGGGGGGGACTAGATGTGAATGAGCAGTTCTTC	CAIRGGLDVNEQFF
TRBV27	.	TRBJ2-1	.	TGTGCCAGCAGACTAACTAGCTCCTACAATGAGCAGTTCTTC	CASRLTSSYNEQFF
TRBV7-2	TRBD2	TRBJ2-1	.	TGTGCCAGCAGGGTGGGACTAGCGGGAGGGCCGCGGAATGAGCAGTTCTTC	CASRVGLAGGPRNEQFF
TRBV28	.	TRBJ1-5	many	TGTGCCAGCAGCTACCTCGGACAGACCGAGCCGCCCCAGCATTTT	CASSYLGQTEPPQHF
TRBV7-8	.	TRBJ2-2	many	TGTGCCAGCAGCTTAGACAGATTGTCCGGGGAGCTGTTTTTT	CASSLDRLSGELFF
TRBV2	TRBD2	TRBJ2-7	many	TGTACCAGCAGTGAGGGACTAGCGGGCCGCTCCTCCTACGAGCAGTACTTC	CTSSEGLAGRSSYEQYF
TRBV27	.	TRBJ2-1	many	TGTGCCAGCAGTTTCGTGGCGGAGGGTAACAATGAGCAGTTCTTC	CASSFVAEGNNEQFF
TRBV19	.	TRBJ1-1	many	TGTGCCAGTACCCTGGGGGGGGGCGCGGCTGAAGCTTTCTTT	CASTLGGGAAEAFF
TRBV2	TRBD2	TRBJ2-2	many	TGTGCCAGCAGTCCGCGACTAGCGGGACCGAACACCGGGGAGCTGTTTTTT	CASSPRLAGPNTGELFF
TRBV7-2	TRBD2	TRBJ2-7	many	TGTGCCAGCAGCTCCCGAGGCTTGACTAGCGGGAGGGCCTACGAGCAGTACTTC	CASSSRGLTSGRAYEQYF
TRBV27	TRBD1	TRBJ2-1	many	TGTGCCAGCAGTTTATCTACCGGGACAGGGTTTGACAATGAGCAGTTCTTC	CASSLSTGTGFDNEQFF
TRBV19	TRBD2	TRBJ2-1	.	TGTGCCAGTAGTATAGAGGTAGCGGGAGTAAGAAATGAGCAGTTCTTC	CASSIEVAGVRNEQFF
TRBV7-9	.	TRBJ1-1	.	TGTGCCAGCAGACCTCAGCAGGGCCTGTACACTGAAGCTTTCTTT	CASRPQQGLYTEAFF
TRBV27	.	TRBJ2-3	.	TGTGCCAGCAGTAACACACTAGTTTCTTCAGATACGCAGTATTTT	CASSNTLVSSDTQYF
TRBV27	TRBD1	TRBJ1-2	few	TGTGCCAGCAGTTTCAACAGGGGGCTCGGCTACACCTTC	CASSFNRGLGYTF
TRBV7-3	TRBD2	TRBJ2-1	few	TGTGCCAGCAGCTTAGTAGCGGGAGAATACAATGAGCAGTTCTTC	CASSLVAGEYNEQFF
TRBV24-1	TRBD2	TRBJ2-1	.	TGTGCCACCAGTGATCAAGCGGGAGAGCAGTTCTTC	CATSDQAGEQFF
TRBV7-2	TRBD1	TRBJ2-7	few	TGTGCCAGCAGCCCTTCATCCGGGACAGTGAGTTACGAGCAGTACTTC	CASSPSSGTVSYEQYF
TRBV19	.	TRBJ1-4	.	TGTGCCAGTAGTATCGGGGGGCGATTCTCAACTAATGAAAAACTGTTTTTT	CASSIGGRFSTNEKLFF
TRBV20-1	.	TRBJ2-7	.	TGCAGTGCTAGAGATTACGGCTACGAGCAGTACTTC	CSARDYGYEQYF
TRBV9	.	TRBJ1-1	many	TGTGCCAGCAGCGTAAGGGCAGGAGGCACTGAAGCTTTCTTT	CASSVRAGGTEAFF
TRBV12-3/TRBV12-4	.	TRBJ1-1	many	TGTGCCAGCAGTTTTAAGGAATTGAACACTGAAGCTTTCTTT	CASSFKELNTEAFF
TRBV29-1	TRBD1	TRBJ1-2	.	TGCAGCGTTGCGGGACAGGTGCCGGGCTACACCTTC	CSVAGQVPGYTF
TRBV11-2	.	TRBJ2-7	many	TGTGCCAGCAGCTTAGGGATCCGGTCCGAGCAGTACTTC	CASSLGIRSEQYF
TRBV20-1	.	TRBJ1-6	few	TGCAGTGCTTTGGAAAGGGGCGTTACGCATTCACCCCTCCACTTT	CSALERGVTHSPLHF
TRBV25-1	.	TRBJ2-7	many	TGTGCCAGCAGTGAAGGACCCCCAACCTACGAGCAGTACTTC	CASSEGPPTYEQYF
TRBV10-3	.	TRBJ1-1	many	TGTGCCATCAGTGGGGGGCTGAACACTGAAGCTTTCTTT	CAISGGLNTEAFF
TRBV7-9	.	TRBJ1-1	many	TGTGCCAGCAGCTTAAGGCCGGCACCTGAAGCTTTCTTT	CASSLRPAPEAFF
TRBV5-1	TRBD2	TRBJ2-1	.	TGCGCCAGCAGGCGGACTAGCGGGAGCTTCAATGAGCAGTTCTTC	CASRRTSGSFNEQFF
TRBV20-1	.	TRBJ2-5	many	TGCAGTGCCACCCCGCCCTTGAGGGAAGAGACCCAGTACTTC	CSATPPLREETQYF
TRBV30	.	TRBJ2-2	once	TGTGCCTGGAGACTACCACAGGGGAGGGCCGGGGAGCTGTTTTTT	CAWRLPQGRAGELFF
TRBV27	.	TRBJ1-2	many	TGTGCCAGCAGGCCCAGGGGTTACTATGGCTACACCTTC	CASRPRGYYGYTF
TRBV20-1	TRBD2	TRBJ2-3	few	TGCAGTGCTGGGGGTAGCGGGAACTCAGATACGCAGTATTTT	CSAGGSGNSDTQYF
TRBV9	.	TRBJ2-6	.	TGTGCCAGCAGCGCAGACCCTTTATACTCTGGGGCCAACGTCCTGACTTTC	CASSADPLYSGANVLTF
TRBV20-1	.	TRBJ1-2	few	TGCAGTGCTAGAGATCTCGAGAACAACTATGGCTACACCTTC	CSARDLENNYGYTF
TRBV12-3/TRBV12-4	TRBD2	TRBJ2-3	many	TGTGCCAGCAGATTTCTAGTAGCGGGAGGTACAGATACGCAGTATTTT	CASRFLVAGGTDTQYF
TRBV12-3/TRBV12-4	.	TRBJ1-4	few	TGTGCCAGCAGCTTTCTGAGAGGCAGGAACATGTTTTTT	CASSFLRGRNMFF
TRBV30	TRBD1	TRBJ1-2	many	TGTGCCTGGAGTGTACAGGGGGTAGGGGGCTACACCTTC	CAWSVQGVGGYTF
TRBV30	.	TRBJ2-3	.	TGTGCCTGGAGGGTACCATCTAGCACAGATACGCAGTATTTT	CAWRVPSSTDTQYF